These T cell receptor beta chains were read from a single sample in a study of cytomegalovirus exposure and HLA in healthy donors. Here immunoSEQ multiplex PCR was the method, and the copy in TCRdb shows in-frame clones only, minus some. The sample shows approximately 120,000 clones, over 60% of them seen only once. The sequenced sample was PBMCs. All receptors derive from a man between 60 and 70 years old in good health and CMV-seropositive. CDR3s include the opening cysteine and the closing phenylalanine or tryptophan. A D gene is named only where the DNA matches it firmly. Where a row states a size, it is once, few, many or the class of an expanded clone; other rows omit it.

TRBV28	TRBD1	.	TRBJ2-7	TGTGCCAGCACCTTGGGGCAGGGGGTCGACGAGCAGTACTTC	CASTLGQGVDEQYF
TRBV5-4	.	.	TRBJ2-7	TGTGCCAGCAGCGCGACAGACAAGTCTTCCTACGAGCAGTACTTC	CASSATDKSSYEQYF
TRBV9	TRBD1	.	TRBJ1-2	TGTGCCAGCAGCAGCCACCAGGGGGCTGGTGGCTACACCTTC	CASSSHQGAGGYTF
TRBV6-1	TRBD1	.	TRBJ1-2	TGTGCCAGCAGTGAAGGGGGACAGGGTTATGGCTACACCTTC	CASSEGGQGYGYTF
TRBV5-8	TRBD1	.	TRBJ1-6	TGTGCCAGCAGCCCAGGGACAGGGAGAAAAGCACCCCTCCACTTT	CASSPGTGRKAPLHF
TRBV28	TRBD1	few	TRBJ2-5	TGTGCCAGCAGCTCTTGGGGACAGGGGTCTGTGGAGACCCAGTACTTC	CASSSWGQGSVETQYF
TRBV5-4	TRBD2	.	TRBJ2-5	TGTGCCAGCAGCTTCGGGCTAGCGGGGGGGTATGAGACCCAGTACTTC	CASSFGLAGGYETQYF
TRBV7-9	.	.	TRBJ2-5	TGTTCCAGCAGTCCCCCCGCCAGGGTGAATGGAGAGACCCAGTACTTC	CSSSPPARVNGETQYF
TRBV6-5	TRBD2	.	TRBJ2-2	TGTGCCAGCAGTGGCAGCGGGGACACCGGGGAGCTGTTTTTT	CASSGSGDTGELFF
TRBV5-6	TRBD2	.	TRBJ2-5	TGTGCCAGCAGCCTGACTAGCGGGGTGGGAGAGACCCAGTACTTC	CASSLTSGVGETQYF
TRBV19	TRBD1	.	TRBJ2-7	TGTGCCAGTAGTACGGGACAGCTCTCCTACGAGCAGTACTTC	CASSTGQLSYEQYF
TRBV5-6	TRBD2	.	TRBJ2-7	TGTGCCAGCAGCTTGGGGTCGGGGGGTAGTTACGAGCAGTACTTC	CASSLGSGGSYEQYF
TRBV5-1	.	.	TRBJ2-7	TGCGCCAGCAGCTTGGCGCCGCGGCCCTCCTACTACGAGCAGTACTTC	CASSLAPRPSYYEQYF
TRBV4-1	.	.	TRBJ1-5	TGCGCCAGCAGCCCCGCTCTAGGACAGCGAGTACATAGCAATCAGCCCCAGCATTTT	CASSPALGQRVHSNQPQHF
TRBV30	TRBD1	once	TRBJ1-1	TGTGCCTGGGTAGGAAGGGGGCTACAGACTGAAGCTTTCTTT	CAWVGRGLQTEAFF